The 14 T cell receptor beta chains reported below all come from one sample, sequenced in a study of OX40 agonist ivuxolimab in advanced cancers. Profiling relied on immunoSEQ multiplex PCR, and the TCRdb table lists in-frame clones only, not all of them. The sample has around 75,000 clones; roughly 90% are singletons. Sequenced here: CD4+ or CD8+ T cells sorted from blood, sampled in a trial of the OX40 agonist ivuxolimab. These receptors all come from an adult with an advanced solid tumor such as melanoma, head and neck, liver or kidney cancer.

The chain uses TRBV12-5 and TRBJ2-1; 12 bases line up with TRBD2. CDR3 size: 18 residues. CDR1 and CDR2 (germline): LGHNT, FRNRAP. The V and J ends lost 1 base and 0 bases, in that order; junction bases with no gene match: 4. The CDR3 is CASGLGLAGEASYNEQFF. The DNA for the CDR3 is TGTGCTAGTGGTTTGGGACTAGCGGGAGAGGCCTCCTACAATGAGCAGTTCTTC.

This clone was seen more than once but under ten times. The chain joins TRBV18 to TRBJ1-1; D unclear. The V end lost 5 bases, the J end lost 1 base, and 5 bases lay between the germline ends. Looked up from germline, CDR1 is KGHSH and CDR2 is LQKENI. The CDR3 has 12 residues. The CDR3 bases are TGTGCCAGCTCAGCCCCGAACACTGAAGCTTTCTTT. Its protein is CASSAPNTEAFF.

The chain carries TRBV20-1 and TRBJ1-2, with D perhaps matching TRBD1 (6 bases). CDR1 and CDR2 (germline): DFQATT, SNEGSKA (reference sequence). The CDR3 extends over 11 amino acids. V was pared by 6 bases and J by 8 bases, with 13 bases between. Here the CDR3 reads CSAAQGNGYTF. Written as DNA, the CDR3 is TGCAGTGCCGCTCAGGGGAACGGCTACACCTTC.

The chain has TRBV6-5 and TRBJ1-3, with D hard to call. Germline V gene sequence: CDR1 MNHEY, CDR2 SVGAGI. This CDR3 region has 12 residues. V lost 8 bases and J lost 4, with 9 bases in between. In DNA form, the CDR3 reads TGTGCCAGCGGCCGAGAGGGAAACACCATATATTTT. Translating it yields CASGREGNTIYF.

The chain has TRBV28 and TRBJ1-1; D possibly corresponds to TRBD1 (6 bases). V gave up 6 bases and J gave up 1 base, with 12 bases separating them. This CDR3 is 14 amino acids long. CDR1 and CDR2 from the germline V gene are MDHEN and SYDVKM. The CDR3 loop is CASSLGGPNTEAFF. As DNA, the CDR3 is TGTGCCAGCAGCTTAGGGGGGCCGAACACTGAAGCTTTCTTT. The full variable domain, rest sourced from reference TRBV28 and TRBJ1-1, is DVKVTQSSRYLVKRTGEKVFLECVQDMDHENMFWYRQDPGLGLRLIYFSYDVKMKEKGDIPEGYSVSREKKERFSLILESASTNQTSMYLCASSLGGPNTEAFFGQGTRLTVV.

V is TRBV11-2 and J is TRBJ1-3; 7 bases map to TRBD1. The CDR3 has 17 residues. V dropped 3 bases and J dropped 0; count of bases not matched to a gene: 8. Germline-derived CDR1 and CDR2 are SGHAT and FQNNGV. CDR3 sequence: CASSFEGASPSGNTIYF. The CDR3 DNA reads as TGTGCCAGCAGCTTCGAGGGGGCGTCTCCCTCTGGAAACACCATATATTTT.

The chain links TRBV5-5 to TRBJ1-3; TRBD1 agrees at 10 bases. From germline, CDR1 is SGHKS and CDR2 YYEKEE (reference sequence). Trimming removed 4 bases from V and 1 base from J; junction bases left unmatched: 8. The CDR3 is 17 residues long. This chain's CDR3 is CASSQKGQGISGNTIYF. The CDR3 coding sequence is TGTGCCAGCAGCCAAAAGGGACAGGGGATATCTGGAAACACCATATATTTT.

This chain uses TRBV5-1 with TRBJ2-1, with D perhaps matching TRBD2 (5 bases). V lost 4 bases to trimming and J lost 1 base, with 9 bases between them. The CDR3 totals 14 residues. CDR1 is SGHRS, CDR2 YFSETQ, per germline. The CDR3 region is CASSDPGSYNEQFF. The CDR3 nucleotides are TGCGCCAGCAGCGATCCGGGGTCCTACAATGAGCAGTTCTTC.

The gene calls are TRBV7-6 and TRBJ2-5, with D perhaps matching TRBD2 (8 bases). V lost 5 bases and J 2 bases, leaving 21 bases between the germline ends. The CDR3 has 17 residues. The germline CDR1 and CDR2 sequences are SGHVS and FNYEAQ. CDR3 residues: CASSPGVAGQKQETQYF. CDR3 in DNA: TGTGCCAGCAGCCCCGGGGTAGCGGGACAGAAACAAGAGACCCAGTACTTC.

The chain combines TRBV5-1 with TRBJ1-1, with D tentatively TRBD1 (5 bases). V was shortened by 5 bases and J by 5 bases, with 16 bases between the two germline ends. CDR1 and CDR2 (germline): SGHRS, YFSETQ. This CDR3 comprises 14 residues. The DNA of the CDR3 is TGCGCCAGCAGGGTTGGGGACCGTGAAACTGAAGCTTTCTTT. Translating gives CASRVGDRETEAFF. Complete variable domain (other parts from reference TRBV5-1 and TRBJ1-1): KAGVTQTPRYLIKTRGQQVTLSCSPISGHRSVSWYQQTPGQGLQFLFEYFSETQRNKGNFPGRFSGRQFSNSRSEMNVSTLELGDSALYLCASRVGDRETEAFFGQGTRLTVV.

The rearrangement joins TRBV7-4 to TRBJ2-3; 10 bases fit TRBD2. This CDR3 is built from 17 residues. Germline CDR1 is SGHVT and CDR2 is SQSDAQ. With 4 bases clipped from V and 1 base from J, the junction kept 8 bases outside the gene matches. The CDR3, as DNA: TGTGCCAGCAGCTCCATCACTAGCGGGGATCGCACAGATACGCAGTATTTT. It yields the protein CASSSITSGDRTDTQYF.

The V gene is TRBV10-3, the J gene TRBJ1-4, with D perhaps matching TRBD1 (5 bases). Germline lookup yields CDR1 ENHRY and CDR2 SYGVKD. The CDR3 totals 14 residues. V lost 5 bases and J 5 bases, leaving 12 bases between the germline ends. In DNA, the CDR3 is TGTGCCATCAGTCGATGGGGGGGGAATGAAAAACTGTTTTTT. The encoded protein is CAISRWGGNEKLFF.

This chain links TRBV5-6 with TRBJ2-3; 9 bases match TRBD2. The V gene's germline CDR1 is SGHDT and CDR2 YYEEEE. V was clipped by 4 bases and J by 5 bases; unmatched bases: 8. The CDR3 is 15 amino acids. In DNA form, the CDR3 reads TGTGCCAGCAGCCCAATAGCGGGGGCGGGAGATACGCAGTATTTT. It yields the protein CASSPIAGAGDTQYF.

The chain has TRBV25-1 and TRBJ1-2; no clear D gene. V gave up 3 bases and J gave up 3 bases, with 5 bases separating them. The CDR3 covers 12 residues. Looked up from germline, CDR1 is MGHDK and CDR2 is SYGVNS. CDR3 nucleotides: TGTGCCAGCAGTGAGTGGGACTATGGCTACACCTTC. Protein sequence: CASSEWDYGYTF.